The 27 T cell receptor beta chains presented below share a single source sample, sequenced in a study of blood T cell repertoires in COVID-19 (TCRdb year 2020). Library method: the immunoSEQ multiplex PCR assay. TCRdb provides this immuneACCESS table in a form limited to in-frame rearrangements. Some clones are lacking; in checked studies, under half of them reflect an unresolved V gene, and why the rest are absent is not known. This sample has 200,000 to 300,000 clones in its table, and 75% to 90% of those were observed once. Together, the top ten hold less than 10% of the sample. Sequencing input: peripheral blood. The receptors were gathered from a human donor in a cohort sampled during active COVID-19.

The chain recombines TRBV7-8 with TRBJ2-7; 8 positions agree with TRBD2. CDR3 length: 15 amino acids. V shed 5 bases and J 6 bases; nucleotides not matched to a gene: 12. Germline CDR1 SGHVS, CDR2 FQNEAQ. Here the CDR3 DNA reads TGTGCCAGCAGCCCCCGTAGCGGGACAAGGGGCGAGCAGTACTTC. Protein: CASSPRSGTRGEQYF.

The rearrangement links TRBV27 to TRBJ1-2; 8 bases are shared with TRBD1. This CDR3 contains 17 residues. After removal of 7 bases from V and 4 bases from J, the junction contained 17 bases not matched to a gene. Germline CDR1 reads MNHEY; CDR2 reads SMNVEV (reference sequence). The CDR3 spells CASTLFPPGQDFYGYTF. The CDR3 nucleotides read TGTGCCAGCACCCTTTTTCCGCCGGGACAGGACTTCTATGGCTACACCTTC.

The chain combines TRBV7-6 with TRBJ2-5, with 9 positions matching TRBD1. CDR1 is SGHVS and CDR2 is FNYEAQ in the germline V gene. This CDR3 comprises 16 residues. Trimming at V came to 0 bases and at J to 1 base, leaving 3 bases not matched to a gene. CDR3 DNA sequence: TGTGCCAGCAGCTTAGCGGGGGGACAGGGCCAAGAGACCCAGTACTTC. Translating gives CASSLAGGQGQETQYF.

V gene TRBV24-1 combines with J gene TRBJ2-3; 9 bases match TRBD2. This CDR3 region has 15 residues. Trimming removed 5 bases from V and 5 bases from J; junction bases left unmatched: 7. Germline assignment: CDR1 KGHDR and CDR2 SFDVKD. CDR3 protein: CATSVATSGGDTQYF. The CDR3 DNA is TGTGCCACCAGTGTCGCGACTAGCGGTGGAGATACGCAGTATTTT.

The V gene is TRBV19, the J gene TRBJ1-1; 8 nucleotides line up with TRBD1. The germline CDR1 and CDR2 sequences are LNHDA and SQIVND (reference sequence). The trim removed 7 bases at V and 1 base at J, leaving 8 bases unmatched. CDR3 length: 15 amino acids. CDR3 nucleotides: TGTGCCAGTACCCCATGGACAGGGCGGAACACTGAAGCTTTCTTT. It yields the protein CASTPWTGRNTEAFF.

Note on this clone: Relative to the germline gene, one junction end is altered; a read error may explain this. V and J are TRBV7-8 and TRBJ1-1; D is unclear. The CDR3 contains 13 residues. Germline CDR1 and CDR2: SGHVS and FQNEAQ. CDR3 DNA sequence: TGTGCCAGCAGCATAGCGGGAGACACTGAAGCTTTCTTT. This translates into CASSIAGDTEAFF.

This clone was observed a few times. This chain joins TRBV7-2 and TRBJ1-5, with 7 bases fitting TRBD1. Germline V gene sequence: CDR1 SGHTA, CDR2 FQGNSA. The V gene end was trimmed by 1 base and the J gene end by 6 bases; junction bases not matched to a gene: 6. The CDR3 totals 15 residues. This chain's CDR3 is CASSLVSGGLQPQHF. The CDR3 DNA reads TGTGCCAGCAGCTTAGTTTCAGGGGGGCTTCAGCCCCAGCATTTT.

The table lists this clone with many counts. CDR3 protein: CSASLAGFNNEQFF. The CDR3 nucleotides read TGCAGTGCTAGTTTGGCGGGATTCAACAATGAGCAGTTCTTC. The chain carries TRBV20-1 and TRBJ2-1, with a possible D match to TRBD2 (6 bases). Looked up from germline, CDR1 is DFQATT and CDR2 is SNEGSKA (reference sequence). The CDR3 is made up of 14 amino acids. V was cut by 3 bases and J by 5 bases, with 14 bases left in between.

The chain couples TRBV6-2 or TRBV6-3 to TRBJ2-1; D call uncertain. Trimming removed 5 bases from V and 3 bases from J, with 14 bases in between. The CDR3 sequence is 15 residues long. The germline CDR1 and CDR2 sequences are MNHEY and SVGEGT. CDR3 in DNA: TGTGCCAGCAGTAGCCCCGTCCGTCACTACAATGAGCAGTTCTTC. It encodes CASSSPVRHYNEQFF.

V gene TRBV6-6 combines with J gene TRBJ2-3; TRBD1 matches at 12 bases. Per germline, CDR1 MNHNY and CDR2 SVGAGI (reference sequence). The junction had 10 bases not matched to a gene; V was cut back by 5 bases and J by 7 bases. The CDR3 totals 16 residues. The CDR3 loop reads CASSRMGQGAQNTQYF. Here the CDR3 DNA reads TGTGCCAGCAGTCGAATGGGACAGGGGGCTCAAAATACGCAGTATTTT.

This clone was found a few times. Other DNA variants within this sample encode the same CDR3. The chain employs TRBV4-1 and TRBJ1-2, with 8 bases matching TRBD1. Germline V gives CDR1 MGHRA, CDR2 YSYEKL. Losses at the gene ends were 1 base for V and 5 bases for J; bases not matched to a gene: 6. The CDR3 contains 15 residues. DNA of the CDR3: TGCGCCAGCAGCCAAGGGCGCCGGACAGGGTATGGCTACACCTTC. The encoded protein is CASSQGRRTGYGYTF.

V usage is TRBV6-5 and J usage is TRBJ2-7; 8 bases are a match to TRBD1. Unmatched junction bases numbered 8, after V lost 7 bases and J lost 3 bases. Germline-derived CDR1 and CDR2 are MNHEY and SVGAGI. This CDR3 has 14 amino acids. The CDR3, as DNA: TGTGCCAGCACTCCTCGCGACAGGGGCTACGAGCAGTACTTC. Translated: CASTPRDRGYEQYF.

The chain combines TRBV5-4 with TRBJ2-1; 7 nucleotides align to TRBD2. CDR3 length equals 16 residues. Germline-derived CDR1 and CDR2 are SGHNT and YYREEE (reference sequence). Trimming took 4 bases from V and 0 from J; bases not matched to a gene: 7. The DNA of the CDR3 is TGTGCCAGCAGCAACTTAGCGGGCCACTCCTACAATGAGCAGTTCTTC. Its protein product is CASSNLAGHSYNEQFF.

The chain combines TRBV6-4 with TRBJ2-1, with 10 positions matching TRBD2. V was clipped by 2 bases and J by 4 bases; unmatched bases: 5. The germline V gene has CDR1 MRHNA and CDR2 SNTAGT. The CDR3 consists of 16 residues. The CDR3 here is CASSDQPSGRYNEQFF. CDR3 sequence (DNA): TGTGCCAGCAGTGACCAACCTAGCGGGAGATACAATGAGCAGTTCTTC.

J is TRBJ2-6 and V is TRBV7-2; 7 bases match TRBD2. Looked up from germline, CDR1 is SGHTA and CDR2 is FQGNSA. The CDR3 runs to 18 residues. The ends lost 5 bases at V and 1 base at J; junction bases unmatched: 11. The CDR3 DNA reads TGTGCCAGCAGCCCCCGGCTAGCGGCGTCTTCTGGGGCCAACGTCCTGACTTTC. Translation: CASSPRLAASSGANVLTF.

This clone occurred many times. This rearrangement joins TRBV5-4 to TRBJ1-2, with D maybe TRBD1 (5 bases). The CDR3 length is 14 residues. Germline V CDR1 and CDR2: SGHNT, YYREEE (reference sequence). Trimming shortened V by 5 bases and J by 0 bases, and 11 bases separated the two germline ends. The CDR3 bases are TGTGCCAGCAGACAGCAGGGAACTAACTATGGCTACACCTTC. Encoded protein: CASRQQGTNYGYTF.

This sequence joins TRBV29-1 and TRBJ2-5; 8 nucleotides align to TRBD1. CDR3 length equals 11 residues. V shed 7 bases and J 4 bases; nucleotides not matched to a gene: 2. Germline assignment: CDR1 SQVTM and CDR2 ANQGSEA. The CDR3 spells CSAGQAETQYF. In nucleotides, the CDR3 is TGCAGCGCGGGACAGGCAGAGACCCAGTACTTC.

V is TRBV7-8 and J is TRBJ1-3; D gene unclear. The CDR3 runs 12 residues. Germline V gene sequence: CDR1 SGHVS, CDR2 FQNEAQ. Trimming removed 4 bases from V and 9 bases from J, with 10 bases in between. The chain's CDR3 is CASSSSGATIYF. CDR3 DNA sequence: TGTGCCAGCAGCTCCAGCGGCGCCACCATATATTTT.

The chain uses TRBV7-3 and TRBJ1-2; D is possibly TRBD1 (6 bases). CDR1 and CDR2 from the germline V gene are SGHTA and FQGTGA. There are 14 residues in the CDR3. V lost 5 bases and J lost 6, with 16 bases in between. The CDR3 sequence is CASSRPGRGDGYTF. The CDR3 bases are TGTGCCAGCAGCCGTCCCGGCAGGGGCGATGGCTACACCTTC.

The chain employs TRBV5-1 and TRBJ2-5; 14 bases match TRBD2. CDR1 is SGHRS, CDR2 YFSETQ, per germline. This CDR3 has 17 amino acids. After removal of 4 bases from V and 1 base from J, the junction contained 6 bases not matched to a gene. DNA for the CDR3: TGCGCCAGCAGCGGGGGACTAGCGGGGGTGGGCCAAGAGACCCAGTACTTC. It encodes CASSGGLAGVGQETQYF.

The chain links TRBV6-5 to TRBJ2-2; 7 bases line up with TRBD2. The germline gives CDR1 MNHEY, CDR2 SVGAGI. V gave up 9 bases and J gave up 7 bases; unmatched junction bases: 11. There are 14 residues in the CDR3. The CDR3 spells CASRTSSIIGELFF. The CDR3 DNA follows: TGTGCCAGTCGGACTAGTAGTATTATCGGGGAGCTGTTTTTT.

The V and J genes are TRBV12-3 or TRBV12-4 and TRBJ2-7, with a possible D match to TRBD1 (5 bases). This CDR3 spans 12 amino acids. V was trimmed by 3 bases and J by 6 bases, leaving 9 bases between them. The CDR3 DNA reads TGTGCCAGCAGTTTTCAGGGTGGCGAGCAGTACTTC. Translating it yields CASSFQGGEQYF.

V and J are TRBV18 and TRBJ2-7; D may be TRBD2 (5 bases). CDR1 is KGHSH, CDR2 LQKENI, per germline. This CDR3 is 14 amino acids long. The germline V and J ends were trimmed by 6 bases and 2 bases, with 14 bases remaining between them. CDR3 residues: CASSRAAQTYEQYF. CDR3 coding DNA: TGTGCCAGCTCTCGAGCGGCACAGACCTACGAGCAGTACTTC.

This chain links TRBV11-3 with TRBJ2-7; 8 nucleotides line up with TRBD1. V lost 1 base to trimming and J lost 4 bases; unmatched junction nucleotides: 6. Germline lookup yields CDR1 SGHNT and CDR2 YENEEA. CDR3 length: 15 amino acids. The CDR3 loop reads CASSLGGTGQYEQYF. The CDR3 coding sequence is TGTGCCAGCAGCTTAGGGGGGACAGGCCAATACGAGCAGTACTTC. Looking up the rest from reference TRBV11-3 and TRBJ2-7 gives the full variable domain: EAGVVQSPRYKIIEKKQPVAFWCNPISGHNTLYWYLQNLGQGPELLIRYENEEAVDDSQLPKDRFSAERLKGVDSTLKIQPAELGDSAVYLCASSLGGTGQYEQYFGPGTRLTVT.

The V and J genes are TRBV6-1 and TRBJ1-2; D is possibly TRBD1 (5 bases). Germline V lookup: CDR1 MNHNS, CDR2 SASEGT. The CDR3 consists of 16 residues. V was cut by 2 bases and J by 3 bases, with 16 bases left in between. CDR3 protein: CASSETPRQSYYGYTF. The CDR3 DNA reads TGTGCCAGCAGTGAAACCCCGAGACAGAGTTACTATGGCTACACCTTC.

The chain joins TRBV12-3 or TRBV12-4 to TRBJ2-5, with D possibly matching TRBD2 (5 bases). CDR3 length equals 13 residues. V was pared by 4 bases and J by 2 bases, with 8 bases between. CDR3 region: CASSSDLQETQYF. The CDR3 DNA reads as TGTGCCAGCAGTTCGGACTTACAAGAGACCCAGTACTTC.

The chain recombines TRBV11-2 with TRBJ1-5; D remains unclear. Trimming cost V 4 bases and J 10 bases, with 17 bases left between them. The CDR3 totals 14 residues. Germline CDR1 reads SGHAT; CDR2 reads FQNNGV. The CDR3 protein is CASSSGRGVNPQHF. The DNA for the CDR3 is TGTGCCAGCAGCTCCGGACGGGGAGTTAACCCCCAGCATTTT. Looking up the rest from reference TRBV11-2 and TRBJ1-5 gives the full variable domain: EAGVAQSPRYKIIEKRQSVAFWCNPISGHATLYWYQQILGQGPKLLIQFQNNGVVDDSQLPKDRFSAERLKGVDSTLKIQPAKLEDSAVYLCASSSGRGVNPQHFGDGTRLSIL.